This T cell receptor (beta chain) is from a study of T cell responses to AZD1222 COVID-19 vaccine. Overall study results and limits: Clonal diversity may have been underestimated, and the donors were mostly white British, with more females than males. Vaccine-associated CD4 TCRs ranged over spike, dominating at 160-218 and 743-854. Seropositive AZD1222 recipients at baseline numbered only six or seven.

Clones were sequenced by immunoSEQ multiplex PCR, and TCRdb holds only the in-frame ones, with some missing. Among roughly 150,000 clones listed, 75% to 90% were seen once. The germline gives CDR1 ENHRY, CDR2 SYGVKD. The CDR3 is 13 amino acids. About this clone: Antigen specificity is unknown.

The starting material was peripheral blood, obtained on day 0 of AZD1222 vaccination. The clonotype was recovered from an adult in good health. This chain connects TRBV10-3 to TRBJ1-6; 8 nucleotides line up with TRBD1. The CDR3 is CAGQGADNSPLHF. The CDR3 DNA sequence: TGTGCGGGGCAGGGGGCAGATAATTCACCCCTCCACTTT.